The clone carrying this T cell receptor (beta chain) appeared a single time. This record belongs to a study of blood T cell repertoires in COVID-19. Across the whole study: Donors in the United States, Italy and Spain gave samples during acute or convalescent COVID-19. The analysed material was cDNA or gDNA that came from T cells, B-cell-depleted T cells, or PBMCs.

In the original workflow: The authors estimated nucleated cell counts from reference gene primer amplification. Profiling relied on immunoSEQ multiplex PCR, and the TCRdb table lists in-frame clones only, not all of them. That table furnishes V, J and clone size, whereas the DNA furnished D and trimming. The sample consists of 310,000 or so clones, more than 85% of them appearing once. It was during active infection that Seattle patients were enrolled and then longitudinally followed. V trimming: 3 bases; J trimming: 1 base; junction bases outside the gene matches: 6. This CDR3 is built from 16 residues. CDR1 is SNHLY, CDR2 FYNNEI, per germline.

Sequenced material: peripheral blood. This TCR derives from a woman in her 30s with COVID-19, enrolled during active disease. This chain uses TRBV2 with TRBJ2-5, with 9 bases fitting TRBD2. The CDR3 region is CASSDAGLALQETQYF. The CDR3, as DNA: TGTGCCAGCAGTGACGCCGGACTAGCGCTCCAAGAGACCCAGTACTTC. The whole variable domain, filled in from reference TRBV2 and TRBJ2-5, reads EPEVTQTPSHQVTQMGQEVILRCVPISNHLYFYWYRQILGQKVEFLVSFYNNEISEKSEIFDDQFSVERPDGSNFTLKIRSTKLEDSAMYFCASSDAGLALQETQYFGPGTRLLVL.